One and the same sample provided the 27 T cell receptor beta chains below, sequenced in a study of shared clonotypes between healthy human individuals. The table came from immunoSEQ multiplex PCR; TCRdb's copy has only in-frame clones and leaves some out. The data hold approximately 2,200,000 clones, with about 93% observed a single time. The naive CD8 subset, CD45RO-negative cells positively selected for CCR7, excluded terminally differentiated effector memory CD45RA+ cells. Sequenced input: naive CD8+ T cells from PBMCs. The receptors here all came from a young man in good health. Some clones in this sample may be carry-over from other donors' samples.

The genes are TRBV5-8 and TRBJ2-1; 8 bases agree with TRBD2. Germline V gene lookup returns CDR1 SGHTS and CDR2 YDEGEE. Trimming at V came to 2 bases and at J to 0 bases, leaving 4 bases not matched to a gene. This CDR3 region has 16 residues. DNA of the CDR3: TGTGCCAGCAGCTTCTACGCGGGGGGCTCCTACAATGAGCAGTTCTTC. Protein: CASSFYAGGSYNEQFF.

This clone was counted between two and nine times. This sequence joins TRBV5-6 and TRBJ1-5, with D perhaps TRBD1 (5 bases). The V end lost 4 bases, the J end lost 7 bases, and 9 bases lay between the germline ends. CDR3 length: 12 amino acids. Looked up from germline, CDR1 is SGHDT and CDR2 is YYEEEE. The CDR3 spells CASSLGTQPQHF. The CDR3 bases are TGTGCCAGCAGCCTAGGGACCCAGCCCCAGCATTTT.

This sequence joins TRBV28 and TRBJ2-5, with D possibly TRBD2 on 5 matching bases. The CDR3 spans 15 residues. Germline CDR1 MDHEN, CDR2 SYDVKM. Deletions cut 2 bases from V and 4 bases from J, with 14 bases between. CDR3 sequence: CASSLILALRETQYF. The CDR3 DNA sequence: TGTGCCAGCAGTTTAATCCTAGCCCTCCGAGAGACCCAGTACTTC.

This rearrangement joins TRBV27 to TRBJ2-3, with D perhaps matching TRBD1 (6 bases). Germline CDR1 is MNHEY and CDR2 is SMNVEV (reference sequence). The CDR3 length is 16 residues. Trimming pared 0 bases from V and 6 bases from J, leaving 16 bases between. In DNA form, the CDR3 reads TGTGCCAGCAGTTTATCGGGGGCGTCCTTGAGGGATACGCAGTATTTT. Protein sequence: CASSLSGASLRDTQYF.

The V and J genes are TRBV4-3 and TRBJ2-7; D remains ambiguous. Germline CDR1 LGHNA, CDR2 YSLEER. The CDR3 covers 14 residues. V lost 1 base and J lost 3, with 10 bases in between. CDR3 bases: TGCGCCAGCAGCCAAGCTATCTCGGGCTACGAGCAGTACTTC. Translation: CASSQAISGYEQYF.

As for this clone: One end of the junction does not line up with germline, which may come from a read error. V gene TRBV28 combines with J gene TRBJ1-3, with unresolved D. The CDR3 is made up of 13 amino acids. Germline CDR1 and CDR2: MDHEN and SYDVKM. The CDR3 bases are TGTGCCAGCAGTTTACCACCAAACCGATCCGGAGATTTT. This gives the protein CASSLPPNRSGDF. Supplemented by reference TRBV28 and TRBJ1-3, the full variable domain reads DVKVTQSSRYLVKRTGEKVFLECVQDMDHENMFWYRQDPGLGLRLIYFSYDVKMKEKGDIPEGYSVSREKKERFSLILESASTNQTSMYLCASSLPPNRSGDFGEGSWLTVV.

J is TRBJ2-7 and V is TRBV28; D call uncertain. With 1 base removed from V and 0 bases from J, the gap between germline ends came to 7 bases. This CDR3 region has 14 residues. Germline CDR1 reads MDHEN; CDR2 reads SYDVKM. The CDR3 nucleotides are TGTGCCAGCAGTTTATCGACAAACTCCTACGAGCAGTACTTC. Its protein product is CASSLSTNSYEQYF.

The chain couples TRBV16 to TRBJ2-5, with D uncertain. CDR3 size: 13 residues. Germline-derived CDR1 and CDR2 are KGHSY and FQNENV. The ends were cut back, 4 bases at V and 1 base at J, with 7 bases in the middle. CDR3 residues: CASSLNLQETQYF. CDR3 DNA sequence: TGTGCCAGCAGCCTAAACCTCCAAGAGACCCAGTACTTC.

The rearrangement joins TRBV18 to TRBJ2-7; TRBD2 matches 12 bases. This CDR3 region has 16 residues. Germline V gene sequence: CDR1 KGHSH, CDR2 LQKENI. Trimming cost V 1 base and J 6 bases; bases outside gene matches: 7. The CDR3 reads CASSPLGVLAGGEQYF. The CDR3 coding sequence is TGTGCCAGCTCACCACTAGGGGTACTAGCGGGAGGCGAGCAGTACTTC.

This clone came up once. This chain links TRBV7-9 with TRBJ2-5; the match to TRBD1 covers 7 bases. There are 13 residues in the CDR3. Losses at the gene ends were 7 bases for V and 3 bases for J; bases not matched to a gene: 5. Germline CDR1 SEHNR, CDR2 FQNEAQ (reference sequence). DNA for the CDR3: TGTGCCAGCAACAGACAGGGAAAAGAGACCCAGTACTTC. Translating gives CASNRQGKETQYF.

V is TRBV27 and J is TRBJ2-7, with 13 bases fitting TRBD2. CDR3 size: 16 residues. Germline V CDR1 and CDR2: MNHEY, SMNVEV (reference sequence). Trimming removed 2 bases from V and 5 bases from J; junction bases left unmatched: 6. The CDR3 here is CASSLTLAGGPDEQYF. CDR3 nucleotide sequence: TGTGCCAGCAGTTTAACACTAGCGGGAGGGCCGGACGAGCAGTACTTC.

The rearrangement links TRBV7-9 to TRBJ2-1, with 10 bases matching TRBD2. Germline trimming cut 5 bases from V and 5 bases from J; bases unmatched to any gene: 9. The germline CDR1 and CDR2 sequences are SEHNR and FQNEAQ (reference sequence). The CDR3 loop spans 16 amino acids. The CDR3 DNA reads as TGTGCCAGCAGCCTACCTCCCGGGACTAGCGACAATGAGCAGTTCTTC. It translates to CASSLPPGTSDNEQFF.

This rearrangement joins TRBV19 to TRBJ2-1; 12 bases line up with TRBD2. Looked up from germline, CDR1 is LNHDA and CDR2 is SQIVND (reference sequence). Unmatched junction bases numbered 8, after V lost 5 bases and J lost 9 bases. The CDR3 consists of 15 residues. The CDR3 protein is CASSLLAGGLGEQFF. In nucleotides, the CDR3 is TGTGCCAGTAGTCTACTAGCGGGAGGTTTGGGTGAGCAGTTCTTC.

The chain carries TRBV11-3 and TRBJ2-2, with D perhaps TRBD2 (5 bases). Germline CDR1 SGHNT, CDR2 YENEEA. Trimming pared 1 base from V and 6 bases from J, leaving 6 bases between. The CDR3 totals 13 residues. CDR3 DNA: TGTGCCAGCAGCTTAGGGCGGGCCGGGGAGCTGTTTTTT. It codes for CASSLGRAGELFF.

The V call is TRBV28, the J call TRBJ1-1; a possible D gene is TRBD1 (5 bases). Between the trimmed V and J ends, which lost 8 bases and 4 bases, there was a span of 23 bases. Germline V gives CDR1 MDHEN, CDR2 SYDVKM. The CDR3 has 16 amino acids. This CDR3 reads CASRPAGDERGTEAFF. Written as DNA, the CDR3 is TGTGCCAGCCGCCCTGCTGGCGATGAGAGGGGCACTGAAGCTTTCTTT.

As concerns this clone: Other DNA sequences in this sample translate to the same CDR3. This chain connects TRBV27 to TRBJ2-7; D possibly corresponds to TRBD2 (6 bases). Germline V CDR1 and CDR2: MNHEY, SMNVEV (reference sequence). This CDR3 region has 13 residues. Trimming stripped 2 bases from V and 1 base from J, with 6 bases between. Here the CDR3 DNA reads TGTGCCAGCAGTTTAGCGGGGTCCTACGAGCAGTACTTC. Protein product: CASSLAGSYEQYF.

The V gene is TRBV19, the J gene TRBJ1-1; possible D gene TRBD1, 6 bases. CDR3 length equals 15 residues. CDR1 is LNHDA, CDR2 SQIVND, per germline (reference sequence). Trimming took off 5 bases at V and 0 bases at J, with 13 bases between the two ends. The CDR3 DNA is TGTGCCAGTAGTCTAAGGGACAACATGAACACTGAAGCTTTCTTT. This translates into CASSLRDNMNTEAFF.

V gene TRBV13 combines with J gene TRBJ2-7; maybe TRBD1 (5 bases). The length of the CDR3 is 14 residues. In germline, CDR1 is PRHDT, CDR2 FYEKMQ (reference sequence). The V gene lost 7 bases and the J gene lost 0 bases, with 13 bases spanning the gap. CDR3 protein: CASTLGHTSYEQYF. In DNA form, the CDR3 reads TGTGCCAGCACCCTAGGACACACCTCCTACGAGCAGTACTTC. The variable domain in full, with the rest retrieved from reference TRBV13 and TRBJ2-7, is AAGVIQSPRHLIKEKRETATLKCYPIPRHDTVYWYQQGPGQDPQFLISFYEKMQSDKGSIPDRFSAQQFSDYHSELNMSSLELGDSALYFCASTLGHTSYEQYFGPGTRLTVT.

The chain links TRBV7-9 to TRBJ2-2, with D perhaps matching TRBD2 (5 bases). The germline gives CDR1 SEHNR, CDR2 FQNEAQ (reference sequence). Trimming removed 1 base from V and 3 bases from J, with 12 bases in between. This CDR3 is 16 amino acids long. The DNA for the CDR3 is TGTGCCAGCAGCTTAGGAGCGGTCCGGGACACCGGGGAGCTGTTTTTT. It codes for CASSLGAVRDTGELFF. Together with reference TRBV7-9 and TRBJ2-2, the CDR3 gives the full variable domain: DTGVSQNPRHKITKRGQNVTFRCDPISEHNRLYWYRQTLGQGPEFLTYFQNEAQLEKSRLLSDRFSAERPKGSFSTLEIQRTEQGDSAMYLCASSLGAVRDTGELFFGEGSRLTVL.

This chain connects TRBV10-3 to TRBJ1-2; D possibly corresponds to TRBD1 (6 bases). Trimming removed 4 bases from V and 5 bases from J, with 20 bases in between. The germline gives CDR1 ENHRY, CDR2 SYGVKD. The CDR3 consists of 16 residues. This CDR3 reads CAISATGPEGGYGYTF. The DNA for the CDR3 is TGTGCCATCAGTGCAACCGGCCCCGAAGGGGGGTATGGCTACACCTTC.

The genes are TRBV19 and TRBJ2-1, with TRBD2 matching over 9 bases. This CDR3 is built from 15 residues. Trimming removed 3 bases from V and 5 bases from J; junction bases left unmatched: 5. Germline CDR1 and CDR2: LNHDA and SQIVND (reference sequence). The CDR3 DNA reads TGTGCCAGTAGTATCGCCGCGGGAGGGGACAATGAGCAGTTCTTC. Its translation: CASSIAAGGDNEQFF.

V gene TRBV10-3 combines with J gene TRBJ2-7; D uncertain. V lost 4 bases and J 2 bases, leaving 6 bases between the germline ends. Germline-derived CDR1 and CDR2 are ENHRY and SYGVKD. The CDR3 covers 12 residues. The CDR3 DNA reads TGTGCCATCAGTGGGACGCCCTACGAGCAGTACTTC. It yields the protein CAISGTPYEQYF.

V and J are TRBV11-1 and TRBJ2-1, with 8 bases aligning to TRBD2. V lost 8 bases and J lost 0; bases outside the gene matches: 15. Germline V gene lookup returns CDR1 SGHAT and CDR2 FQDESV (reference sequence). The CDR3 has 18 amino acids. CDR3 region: CASVRSLADRFSYNEQFF. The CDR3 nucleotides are TGTGCCAGCGTGAGATCACTAGCGGACCGATTCTCCTACAATGAGCAGTTCTTC.

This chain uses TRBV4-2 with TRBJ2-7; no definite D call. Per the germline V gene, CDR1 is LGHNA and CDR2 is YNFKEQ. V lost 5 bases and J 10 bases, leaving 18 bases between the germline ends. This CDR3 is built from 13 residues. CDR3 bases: TGTGCCAGCAGCAATTCCCGCAGCGATTTCCAGTACTTC. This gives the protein CASSNSRSDFQYF.

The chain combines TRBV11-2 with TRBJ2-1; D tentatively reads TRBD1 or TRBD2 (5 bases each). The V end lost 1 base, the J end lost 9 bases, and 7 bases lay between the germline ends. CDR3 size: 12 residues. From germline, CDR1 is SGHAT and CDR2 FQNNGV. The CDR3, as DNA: TGTGCCAGCAGCTTAGGGGGGAGTGAGCAGTTCTTC. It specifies CASSLGGSEQFF.

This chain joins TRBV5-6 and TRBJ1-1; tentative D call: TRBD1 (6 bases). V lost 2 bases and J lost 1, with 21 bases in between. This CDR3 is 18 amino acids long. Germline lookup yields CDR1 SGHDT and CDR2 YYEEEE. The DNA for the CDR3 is TGTGCCAGCAGCTTATTCTGGGAGGGGGATATCACGAACACTGAAGCTTTCTTT. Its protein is CASSLFWEGDITNTEAFF.

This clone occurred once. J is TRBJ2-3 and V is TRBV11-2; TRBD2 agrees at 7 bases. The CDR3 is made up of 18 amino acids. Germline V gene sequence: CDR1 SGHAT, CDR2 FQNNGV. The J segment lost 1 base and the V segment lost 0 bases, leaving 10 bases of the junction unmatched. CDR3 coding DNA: TGTGCCAGCAGCTTAGAATTTGCCGGGACTACCCGCACAGATACGCAGTATTTT. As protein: CASSLEFAGTTRTDTQYF. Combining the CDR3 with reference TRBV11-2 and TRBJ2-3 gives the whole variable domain EAGVAQSPRYKIIEKRQSVAFWCNPISGHATLYWYQQILGQGPKLLIQFQNNGVVDDSQLPKDRFSAERLKGVDSTLKIQPAKLEDSAVYLCASSLEFAGTTRTDTQYFGPGTRLTVL.